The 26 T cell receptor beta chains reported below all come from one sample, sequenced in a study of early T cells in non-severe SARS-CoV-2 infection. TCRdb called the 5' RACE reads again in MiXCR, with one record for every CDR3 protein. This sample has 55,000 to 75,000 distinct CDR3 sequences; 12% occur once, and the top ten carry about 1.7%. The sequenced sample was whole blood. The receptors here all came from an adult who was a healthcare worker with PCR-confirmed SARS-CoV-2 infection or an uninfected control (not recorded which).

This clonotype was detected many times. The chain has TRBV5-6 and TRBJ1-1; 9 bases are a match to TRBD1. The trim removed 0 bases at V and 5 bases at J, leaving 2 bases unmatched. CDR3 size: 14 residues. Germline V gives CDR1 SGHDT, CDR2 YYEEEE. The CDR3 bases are TGTGCCAGCAGCTTGGTCGACAGGGGGACTGAAGCTTTCTTT. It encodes CASSLVDRGTEAFF. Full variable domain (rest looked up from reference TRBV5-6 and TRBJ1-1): DAGVTQSPTHLIKTRGQQVTLRCSPKSGHDTVSWYQQALGQGPQFIFQYYEEEERQRGNFPDRFSGHQFPNYSSELNVNALLLGDSALYLCASSLVDRGTEAFFGQGTRLTVV.

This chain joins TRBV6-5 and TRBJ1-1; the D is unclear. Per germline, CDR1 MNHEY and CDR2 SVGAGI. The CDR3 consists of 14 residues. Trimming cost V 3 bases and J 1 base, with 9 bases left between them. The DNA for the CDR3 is TGTGCCAGCAGTTATCTTACTCCGAACACTGAAGCTTTCTTT. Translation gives CASSYLTPNTEAFF.

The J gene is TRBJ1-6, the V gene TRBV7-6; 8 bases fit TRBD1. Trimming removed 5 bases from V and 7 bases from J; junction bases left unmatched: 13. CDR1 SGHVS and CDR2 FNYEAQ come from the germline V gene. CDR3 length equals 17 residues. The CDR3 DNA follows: TGTGCCAGCAGCGATCAGGGGGCGAGTATTCCGAATTCACCCCTCCACTTT. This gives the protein CASSDQGASIPNSPLHF.

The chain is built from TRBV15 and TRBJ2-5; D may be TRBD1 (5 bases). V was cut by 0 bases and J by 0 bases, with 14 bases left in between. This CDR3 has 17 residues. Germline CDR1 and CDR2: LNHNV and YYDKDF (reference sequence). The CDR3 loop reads CATSRDRQGPDQETQYF. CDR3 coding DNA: TGTGCCACCAGCAGAGATCGGCAGGGCCCTGACCAAGAGACCCAGTACTTC.

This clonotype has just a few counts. CDR3 region: CATSREEGPGSYEQYF. For the CDR3, the DNA is TGTGCCACCAGCAGAGAAGAGGGCCCTGGCTCCTACGAGCAGTACTTC. J is TRBJ2-7 and V is TRBV15, with a tentative D call TRBD2 (5 bases). The germline V gene has CDR1 LNHNV and CDR2 YYDKDF (reference sequence). There are 16 residues in the CDR3. Trimming shortened V by 0 bases and J by 0 bases, and 12 bases separated the two germline ends.

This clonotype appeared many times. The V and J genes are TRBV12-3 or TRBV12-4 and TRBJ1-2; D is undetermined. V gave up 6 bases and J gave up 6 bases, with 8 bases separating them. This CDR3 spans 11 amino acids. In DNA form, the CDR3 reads TGTGCCAGCAGGGAGGTCCATGGCTACACCTTC. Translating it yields CASREVHGYTF.

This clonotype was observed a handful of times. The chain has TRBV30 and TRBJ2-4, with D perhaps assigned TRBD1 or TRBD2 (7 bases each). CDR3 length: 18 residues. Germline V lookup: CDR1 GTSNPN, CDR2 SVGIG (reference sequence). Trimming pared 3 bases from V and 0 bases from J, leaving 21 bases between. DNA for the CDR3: TGTGCCTGGAGACCGACTCCAGGGGGGGCACTAGCCAAAAACATTCAGTACTTC. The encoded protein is CAWRPTPGGALAKNIQYF.

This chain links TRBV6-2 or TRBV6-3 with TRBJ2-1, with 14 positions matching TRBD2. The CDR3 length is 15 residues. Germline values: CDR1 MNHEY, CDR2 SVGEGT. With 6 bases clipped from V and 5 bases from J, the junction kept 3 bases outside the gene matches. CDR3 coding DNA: TGTGCCAGCAGACCGGGACTAGCGGGGGACAATGAGCAGTTCTTC. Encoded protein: CASRPGLAGDNEQFF.

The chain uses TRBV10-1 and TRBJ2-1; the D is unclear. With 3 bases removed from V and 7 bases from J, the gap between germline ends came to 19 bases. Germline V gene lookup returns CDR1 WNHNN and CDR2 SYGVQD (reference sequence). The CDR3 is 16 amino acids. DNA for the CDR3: TGCGCCAGCAGTGATTTAATCGGACCCTTGGGGAATGAGCAGTTCTTC. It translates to CASSDLIGPLGNEQFF.

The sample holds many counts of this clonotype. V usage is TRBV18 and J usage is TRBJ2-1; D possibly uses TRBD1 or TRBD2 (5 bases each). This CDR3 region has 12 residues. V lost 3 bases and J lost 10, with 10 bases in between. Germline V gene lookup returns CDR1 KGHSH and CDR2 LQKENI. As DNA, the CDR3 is TGTGCCAGCTCACCGGTACGGGGCGAGCAGTTCTTC. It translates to CASSPVRGEQFF. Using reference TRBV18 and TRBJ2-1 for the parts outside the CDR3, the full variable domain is NAGVMQNPRHLVRRRGQEARLRCSPMKGHSHVYWYRQLPEEGLKFMVYLQKENIIDESGMPKERFSAEFPKEGPSILRIQQVVRGDSAAYFCASSPVRGEQFFGPGTRLTVL.

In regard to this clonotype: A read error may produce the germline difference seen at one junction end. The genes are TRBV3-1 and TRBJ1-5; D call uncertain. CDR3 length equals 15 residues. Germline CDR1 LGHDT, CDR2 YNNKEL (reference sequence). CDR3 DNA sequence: TGTGCCAGCAGTCAAGGCCGGTTTAGCAATCAGCCCCAGCATTTT. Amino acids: CASSQGRFSNQPQHF.

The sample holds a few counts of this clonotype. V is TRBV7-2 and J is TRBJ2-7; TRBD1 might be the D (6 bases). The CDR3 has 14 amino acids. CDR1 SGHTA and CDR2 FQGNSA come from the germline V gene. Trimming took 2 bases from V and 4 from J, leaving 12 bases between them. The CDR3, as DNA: TGTGCCAGCAGCTTATTTCCAGGGGAATACGAGCAGTACTTC. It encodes CASSLFPGEYEQYF.

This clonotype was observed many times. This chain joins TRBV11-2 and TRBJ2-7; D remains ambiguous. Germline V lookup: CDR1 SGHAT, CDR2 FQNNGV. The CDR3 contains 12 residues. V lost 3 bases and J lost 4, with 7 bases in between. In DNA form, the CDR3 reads TGTGCCAGCAGCTTTACGGCGTACGAGCAGTACTTC. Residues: CASSFTAYEQYF.

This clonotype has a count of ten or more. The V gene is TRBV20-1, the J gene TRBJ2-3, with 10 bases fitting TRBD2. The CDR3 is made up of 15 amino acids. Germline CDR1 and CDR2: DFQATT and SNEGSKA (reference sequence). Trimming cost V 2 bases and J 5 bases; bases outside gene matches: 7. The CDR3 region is CSARRASGGGDTQYF. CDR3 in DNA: TGCAGTGCTAGACGCGCTAGCGGGGGAGGAGATACGCAGTATTTT.

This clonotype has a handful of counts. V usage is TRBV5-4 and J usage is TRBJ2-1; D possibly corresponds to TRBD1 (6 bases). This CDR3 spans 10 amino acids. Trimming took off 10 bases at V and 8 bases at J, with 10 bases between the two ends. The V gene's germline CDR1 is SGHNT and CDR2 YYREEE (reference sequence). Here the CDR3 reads CAAGVDEQFF. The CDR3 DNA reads TGTGCCGCAGGGGTCGATGAGCAGTTCTTC.

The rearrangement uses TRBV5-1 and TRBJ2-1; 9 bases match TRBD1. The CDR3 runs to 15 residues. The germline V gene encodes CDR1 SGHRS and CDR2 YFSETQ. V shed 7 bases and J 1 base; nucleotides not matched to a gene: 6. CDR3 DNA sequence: TGCGCCAGCGTGCCGGGACAGGGATCCTACAATGAGCAGTTCTTC. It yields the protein CASVPGQGSYNEQFF.

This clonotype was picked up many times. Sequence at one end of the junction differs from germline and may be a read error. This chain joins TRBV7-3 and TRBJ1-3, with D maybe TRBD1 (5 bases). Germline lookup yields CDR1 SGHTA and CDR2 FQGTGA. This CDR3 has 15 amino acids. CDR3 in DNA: TGTGCCAGCAGCTCGTCCGGGACCTCTGAAAACACCATATATTTT. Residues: CASSSSGTSENTIYF.

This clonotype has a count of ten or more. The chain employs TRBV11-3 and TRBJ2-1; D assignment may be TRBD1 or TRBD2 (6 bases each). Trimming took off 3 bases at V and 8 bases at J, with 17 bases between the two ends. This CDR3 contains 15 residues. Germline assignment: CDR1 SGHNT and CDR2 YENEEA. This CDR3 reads CASSFGGGMGDEQFF. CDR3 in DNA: TGTGCCAGCAGCTTTGGAGGGGGAATGGGCGATGAGCAGTTCTTC.

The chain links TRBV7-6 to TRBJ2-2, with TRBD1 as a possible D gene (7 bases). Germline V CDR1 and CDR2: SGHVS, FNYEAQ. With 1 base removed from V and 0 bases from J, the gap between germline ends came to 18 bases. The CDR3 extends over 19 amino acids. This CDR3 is CASSLGRAGQFSNTGELFF. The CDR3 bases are TGTGCCAGCAGCTTAGGCAGGGCGGGACAGTTCTCGAACACCGGGGAGCTGTTTTTT.

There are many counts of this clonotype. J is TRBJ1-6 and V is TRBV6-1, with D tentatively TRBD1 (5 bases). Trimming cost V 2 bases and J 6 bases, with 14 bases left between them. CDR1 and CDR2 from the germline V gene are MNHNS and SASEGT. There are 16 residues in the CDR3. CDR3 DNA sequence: TGTGCCAGCAGTGAATTGGACGGGACGGTTAATTCACCCCTCCACTTT. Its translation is CASSELDGTVNSPLHF.

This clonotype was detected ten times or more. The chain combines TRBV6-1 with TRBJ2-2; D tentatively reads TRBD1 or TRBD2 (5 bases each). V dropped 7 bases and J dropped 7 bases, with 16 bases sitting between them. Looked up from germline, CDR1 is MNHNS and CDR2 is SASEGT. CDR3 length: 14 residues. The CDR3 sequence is CASTSRGTGGELFF. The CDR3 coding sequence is TGTGCCAGCACTTCGAGGGGAACTGGCGGGGAGCTGTTTTTT.

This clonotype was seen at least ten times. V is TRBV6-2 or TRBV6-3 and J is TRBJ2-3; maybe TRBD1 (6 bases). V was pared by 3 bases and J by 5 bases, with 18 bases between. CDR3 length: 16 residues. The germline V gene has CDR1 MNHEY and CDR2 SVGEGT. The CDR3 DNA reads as TGTGCCAGCAGTTATGGGCCGGGGACATCGGGAGATACGCAGTATTTT. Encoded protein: CASSYGPGTSGDTQYF.

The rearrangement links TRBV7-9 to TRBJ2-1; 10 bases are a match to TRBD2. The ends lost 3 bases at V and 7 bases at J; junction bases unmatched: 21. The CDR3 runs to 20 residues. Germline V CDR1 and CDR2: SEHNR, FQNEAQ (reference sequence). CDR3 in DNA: TGTGCCAGCAGCTTGGCGCTCCCCGAGACACTAGCGGGGTATGTGAATGAGCAGTTCTTC. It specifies CASSLALPETLAGYVNEQFF. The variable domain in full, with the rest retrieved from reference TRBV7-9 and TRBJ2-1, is DTGVSQNPRHKITKRGQNVTFRCDPISEHNRLYWYRQTLGQGPEFLTYFQNEAQLEKSRLLSDRFSAERPKGSFSTLEIQRTEQGDSAMYLCASSLALPETLAGYVNEQFFGPGTRLTVL.

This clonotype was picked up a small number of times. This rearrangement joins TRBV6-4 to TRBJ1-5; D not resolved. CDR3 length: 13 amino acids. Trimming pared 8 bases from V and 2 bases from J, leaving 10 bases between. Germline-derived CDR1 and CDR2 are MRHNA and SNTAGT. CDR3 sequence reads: CASPGLGNQPQHF. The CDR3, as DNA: TGTGCCAGCCCGGGGTTGGGCAATCAGCCCCAGCATTTT.

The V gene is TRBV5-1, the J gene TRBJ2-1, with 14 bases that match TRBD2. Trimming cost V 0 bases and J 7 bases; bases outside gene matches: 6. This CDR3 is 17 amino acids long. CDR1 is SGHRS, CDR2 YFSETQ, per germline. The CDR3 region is CASSLEGLAGVLNEQFF. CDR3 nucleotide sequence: TGCGCCAGCAGCTTGGAGGGACTAGCGGGGGTTCTAAATGAGCAGTTCTTC. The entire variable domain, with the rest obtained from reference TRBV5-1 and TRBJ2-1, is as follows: KAGVTQTPRYLIKTRGQQVTLSCSPISGHRSVSWYQQTPGQGLQFLFEYFSETQRNKGNFPGRFSGRQFSNSRSEMNVSTLELGDSALYLCASSLEGLAGVLNEQFFGPGTRLTVL.

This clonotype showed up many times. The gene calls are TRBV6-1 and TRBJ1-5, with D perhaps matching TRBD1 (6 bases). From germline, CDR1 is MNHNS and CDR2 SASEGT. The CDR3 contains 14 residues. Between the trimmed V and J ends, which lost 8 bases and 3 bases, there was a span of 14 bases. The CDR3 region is CASRDTLLNQPQHF. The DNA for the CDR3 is TGTGCCAGCCGGGACACACTCCTCAATCAGCCCCAGCATTTT.